These T cell receptor beta chains were read from a single sample in a study of blood T cell repertoires in COVID-19. Using immunoSEQ multiplex PCR, the repertoire was profiled, and TCRdb retains in-frame clones only, with some absent. The sample records a few hundred thousand clones, 75% to 90% being singletons. Sequencing was carried out using PBMCs or T cells enriched from blood (not recorded which). The receptor set was obtained from a man in his forties who had recovered from COVID-19. Both conserved end residues are part of each CDR3. The D gene is left open where the match is weak. Expanded clones are given a class, and other clones once, few, many or no size at all.

TRBV30,TRBD1,TRBJ1-6,NA,CASRDRVYSPLHF,TGTGCCAGCCGGGACAGGGTTTATTCACCCCTCCACTTT
TRBV7-9,NA,TRBJ1-5,NA,CASSSNTDRNQPQHF,TGTGCCAGCAGCTCAAACACGGACAGAAATCAGCCCCAGCATTTT
TRBV15,TRBD1,TRBJ1-2,NA,CVTSRDLTGANYGYTF,TGTGTCACCAGCAGAGATTTGACAGGGGCTAACTATGGCTACACCTTC
TRBV19,NA,TRBJ1-1,NA,CASSMGGGTEAFF,TGTGCCAGTAGTATGGGAGGGGGCACTGAAGCTTTCTTT
TRBV28,TRBD1,TRBJ1-5,NA,CASSGTGGSKPQHF,TGTGCCAGCAGCGGGACAGGGGGAAGCAAGCCCCAGCATTTT
TRBV4-1,NA,TRBJ1-5,NA,CASSQWDIRPMRSNQPQHF,TGCGCCAGCAGCCAATGGGACATTCGCCCGATGAGGAGCAATCAGCCCCAGCATTTT
TRBV18,NA,TRBJ2-7,NA,CASSPEMGRFYEQYF,TGTGCCAGCTCACCGGAGATGGGTAGATTCTACGAGCAGTACTTC
TRBV3-1/TRBV3-2,TRBD1,TRBJ1-1,NA,CASRTGRKAFF,TGTGCCAGTAGGACAGGGCGGAAAGCTTTCTTT
TRBV12-3/TRBV12-4,TRBD1,TRBJ1-1,once,CASSFGTGEAFF,TGTGCCAGCAGTTTTGGGACAGGGGAAGCTTTCTTT
TRBV2,TRBD1,TRBJ1-5,NA,CASSDNRGGGQPQHF,TGTGCCAGCAGTGATAACAGGGGAGGTGGGCAGCCCCAGCATTTT
TRBV9,TRBD1,TRBJ1-3,NA,CASSVGSGGDTIYF,TGTGCCAGCAGCGTAGGGTCAGGGGGAGACACCATATATTTT
TRBV20-1,NA,TRBJ2-4,NA,CSAILNIQYF,TGCAGTGCTATATTAAACATTCAGTACTTC
TRBV18,NA,TRBJ1-1,NA,CASSPDKAGKAFF,TGTGCCAGCTCACCCGACAAGGCGGGGAAAGCTTTCTTT
TRBV19,TRBD1,TRBJ1-2,NA,CASLRTGTFHGYTF,TGTGCCAGTCTCCGGACAGGGACGTTCCATGGCTACACCTTC
TRBV6-5,NA,TRBJ1-5,NA,CASSDSRGFNQPQHF,TGTGCCAGCAGCGACAGCAGGGGTTTCAATCAGCCCCAGCATTTT
TRBV5-8,NA,TRBJ2-7,NA,CASSFRGRPYEQYF,TGTGCCAGCAGCTTCAGGGGACGACCCTACGAGCAGTACTTC
TRBV28,TRBD1,TRBJ1-2,NA,CASSSPTGGRYGYTF,TGTGCCAGCAGCTCACCCACAGGGGGCCGGTATGGCTACACCTTC
TRBV9,NA,TRBJ2-7,NA,CASSVLASDEQYF,TGTGCCAGCAGCGTCCTAGCGAGTGACGAGCAGTACTTC
TRBV19,NA,TRBJ1-3,NA,CASSEWAAGNTIYF,TGTGCCAGTAGTGAGTGGGCCGCTGGAAACACCATATATTTT
TRBV7-8,NA,TRBJ1-1,NA,CASSLRTEAFF,TGTGCCAGCAGCTTACGAACGGAGGCTTTCTTT
TRBV12-3/TRBV12-4,NA,TRBJ1-5,once,CASSLDNQQPQHF,TGTGCCAGCAGTTTAGACAACCAACAGCCCCAGCATTTT
TRBV5-1,NA,TRBJ2-2,once,CASSMPLSNTGELFF,TGCGCCAGCAGCATGCCGCTATCTAACACCGGGGAGCTGTTTTTT
TRBV13,NA,TRBJ2-7,NA,CASSVDSTYEQYF,TGTGCCAGCAGCGTCGACAGTACCTACGAGCAGTACTTC
TRBV4-1,TRBD2,TRBJ2-3,NA,CASSLTSAFTDTQYF,TGCGCCAGCAGCCTAACTAGCGCCTTCACAGATACGCAGTATTTT
TRBV6-5,TRBD1,TRBJ1-2,few,CASRWDRDDGYTF,TGTGCCAGCAGATGGGACAGGGACGATGGCTACACCTTC
TRBV7-8,NA,TRBJ1-1,NA,CASSLSSIAEAFF,TGTGCCAGCAGCTTATCTTCTATCGCTGAAGCTTTCTTT
TRBV12-5,NA,TRBJ1-1,NA,CASGLRGGTEAFF,TGTGCTAGTGGTCTAAGGGGTGGCACTGAAGCTTTCTTT
TRBV6-2/TRBV6-3,TRBD2,TRBJ2-1,NA,CASSTRASGRSHEQFF,TGTGCCAGCAGTACCCGGGCTAGCGGGAGATCCCATGAGCAGTTCTTC
TRBV2,TRBD1,TRBJ1-1,NA,CASSSWGGQGLSEAFF,TGTGCCAGCAGTAGTTGGGGGGGACAGGGTTTGTCTGAAGCTTTCTTT
TRBV5-1,NA,TRBJ1-2,NA,CASSLAGGFSDPLDYGYTF,TGCGCCAGCAGCTTGGCCGGCGGATTTAGTGATCCCCTGGACTATGGCTACACCTTC
TRBV7-9,NA,TRBJ2-5,NA,CASSLYQETQYF,TGTGCCAGCAGCCTGTACCAAGAGACCCAGTACTTC
TRBV29-1,TRBD1,TRBJ2-7,NA,CSVEDGQGVAEQYF,TGCAGCGTTGAAGATGGTCAGGGGGTAGCCGAGCAGTACTTC
TRBV29-1,NA,TRBJ2-7,NA,CSVAGTLSEQYF,TGCAGCGTTGCGGGTACCTTGAGCGAGCAGTACTTC
TRBV12-5,NA,TRBJ1-2,NA,CASARGSEKNYGYTF,TGTGCTAGTGCTCGAGGGTCAGAAAAGAACTATGGCTACACCTTC
TRBV19,NA,TRBJ1-6,NA,CASRIVAVSYNSPLHF,TGTGCCAGTAGAATCGTCGCGGTTTCCTATAATTCACCCCTCCACTTT
TRBV5-1,TRBD1,TRBJ1-5,NA,CASSLEGQGGQPQHF,TGCGCCAGCAGCTTGGAGGGACAGGGGGGGCAGCCCCAGCATTTT
TRBV18,NA,TRBJ1-6,NA,CASSPKQGQISPLHF,TGTGCCAGCTCCCCAAAACAGGGCCAAATTTCACCCCTCCACTTT
TRBV4-1,TRBD1,TRBJ2-5,NA,CASSRWGTGNRETQYF,TGCGCCAGCTCTCGATGGGGGACAGGGAACCGGGAGACCCAGTACTTC
TRBV18,TRBD1,TRBJ2-3,NA,CASSPWDRGNTDTQYF,TGTGCCAGCTCACCTTGGGACAGGGGTAACACAGATACGCAGTATTTT
TRBV11-2,NA,TRBJ2-4,NA,CASSFTVAKNIQYF,TGTGCCAGCAGCTTTACAGTAGCCAAAAACATTCAGTACTTC
TRBV5-1,NA,TRBJ1-1,NA,CASSLGTGKGNTEAFF,TGCGCCAGCAGCCTGGGCACGGGGAAAGGGAACACTGAAGCTTTCTTT
TRBV4-2,NA,TRBJ1-3,once,CASSRSGQSTGNTIYF,TGTGCCAGCAGCCGCTCGGGACAAAGTACTGGAAACACCATATATTTT
TRBV19,NA,TRBJ1-5,NA,CASSIAAGRNQPQHF,TGTGCCAGTAGTATAGCGGCAGGCCGGAATCAGCCCCAGCATTTT
TRBV11-3,TRBD2,TRBJ2-7,NA,CASSSGTSGSYEQYF,TGTGCCAGCAGCTCCGGGACTAGCGGCTCCTACGAGCAGTACTTC
TRBV6-1,TRBD2,TRBJ2-3,NA,CASSGTSGRAGHTDTQYF,TGTGCCAGCAGTGGTACTAGCGGGAGGGCCGGCCACACAGATACGCAGTATTTT
TRBV2,TRBD1,TRBJ2-3,NA,CASSDPTGVRYF,TGTGCCAGCAGTGACCCGACAGGGGTTCGGTATTTT